The T cell receptor beta chain described here comes from a study of blood T cell repertoires in COVID-19. Profiling relied on immunoSEQ multiplex PCR, and the TCRdb table lists in-frame clones only, not all of them. The top ten clones hold roughly 3% of a sample with tens of thousands of clones, around 86% of them seen once. The V end was cut by 3 bases, the J end by 7 bases, with 16 bases between. CDR3 size: 15 residues. Germline V gene data show CDR1 as SGHVS and CDR2 as FQNEAQ. The receptor was derived from a man aged 45-65 years with active COVID-19. Sequencing used peripheral blood. The chain employs TRBV7-8 and TRBJ2-1; D is possibly TRBD2 (6 bases). The CDR3, as DNA: TGTGCCAGCAGCTTCGCGGGGTCACGGTGGAATGAGCAGTTCTTC. Protein product: CASSFAGSRWNEQFF.